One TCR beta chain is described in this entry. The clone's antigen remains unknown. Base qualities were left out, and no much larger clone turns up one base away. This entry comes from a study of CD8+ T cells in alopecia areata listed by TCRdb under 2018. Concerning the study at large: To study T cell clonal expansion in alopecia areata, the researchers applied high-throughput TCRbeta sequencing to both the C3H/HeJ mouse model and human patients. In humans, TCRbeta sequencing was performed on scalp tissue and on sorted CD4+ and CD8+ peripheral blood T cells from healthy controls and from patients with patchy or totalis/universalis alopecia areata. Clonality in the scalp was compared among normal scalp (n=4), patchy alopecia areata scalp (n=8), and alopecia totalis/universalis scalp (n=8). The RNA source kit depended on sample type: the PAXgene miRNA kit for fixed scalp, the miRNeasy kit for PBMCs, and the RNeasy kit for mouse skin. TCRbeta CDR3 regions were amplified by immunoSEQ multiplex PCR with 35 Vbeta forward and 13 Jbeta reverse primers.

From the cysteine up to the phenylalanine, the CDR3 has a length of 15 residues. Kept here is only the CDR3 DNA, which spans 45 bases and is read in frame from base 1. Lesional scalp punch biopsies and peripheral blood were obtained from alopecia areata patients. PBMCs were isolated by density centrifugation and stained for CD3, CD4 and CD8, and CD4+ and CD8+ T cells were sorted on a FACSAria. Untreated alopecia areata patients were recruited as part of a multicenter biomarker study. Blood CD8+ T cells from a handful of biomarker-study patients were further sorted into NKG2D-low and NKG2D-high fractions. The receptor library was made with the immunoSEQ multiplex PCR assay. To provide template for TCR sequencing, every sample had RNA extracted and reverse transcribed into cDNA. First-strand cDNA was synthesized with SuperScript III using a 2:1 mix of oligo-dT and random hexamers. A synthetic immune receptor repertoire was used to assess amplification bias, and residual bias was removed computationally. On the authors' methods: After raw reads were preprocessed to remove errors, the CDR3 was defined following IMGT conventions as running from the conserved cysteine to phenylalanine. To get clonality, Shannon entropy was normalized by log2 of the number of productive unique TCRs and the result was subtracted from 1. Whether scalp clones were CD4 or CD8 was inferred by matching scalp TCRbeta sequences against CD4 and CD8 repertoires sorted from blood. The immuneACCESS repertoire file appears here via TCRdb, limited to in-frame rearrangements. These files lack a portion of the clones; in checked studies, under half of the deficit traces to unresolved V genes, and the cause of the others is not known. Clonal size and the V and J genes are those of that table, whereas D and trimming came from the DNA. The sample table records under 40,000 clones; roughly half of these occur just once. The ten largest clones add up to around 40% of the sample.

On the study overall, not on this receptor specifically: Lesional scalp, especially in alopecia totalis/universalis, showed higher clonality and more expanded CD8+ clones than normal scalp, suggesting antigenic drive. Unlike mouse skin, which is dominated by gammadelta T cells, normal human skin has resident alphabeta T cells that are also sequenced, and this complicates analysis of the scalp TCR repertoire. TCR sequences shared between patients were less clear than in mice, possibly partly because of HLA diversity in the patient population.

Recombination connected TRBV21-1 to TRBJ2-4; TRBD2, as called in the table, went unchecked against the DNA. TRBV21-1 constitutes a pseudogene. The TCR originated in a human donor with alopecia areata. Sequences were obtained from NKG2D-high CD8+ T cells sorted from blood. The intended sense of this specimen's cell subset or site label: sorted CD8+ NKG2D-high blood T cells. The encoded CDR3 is CASSKEGLAKNIQYF. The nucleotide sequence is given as TGTGCCAGCAGCAAAGAAGGACTAGCCAAAAACATTCAGTACTTC.